The present entry profiles one T cell receptor beta chain with its context. Its antigen is not identified. V gave up 0 bases and J gave up 6 bases; unmatched junction bases: 13. CDR3 length: 18 amino acids. CDR1 SGHRS and CDR2 YFSETQ come from the germline V gene. Libraries were prepared by immunoSEQ multiplex PCR; TCRdb keeps only in-frame clonotypes and omits some of them. The sample records approximately 2.5 million clones, 80% to 95% being singletons. This sample stems from a study of shared clonotypes between healthy human individuals. Overall study findings and caveats: Few donors restricted represented genetic and exposure-history diversity. Generation probabilities of non-shared clonotypes were lower (relative to those shared by all four donors). Rarefaction exposed incomplete sorted-subset sequencing despite large depth. Sharing across four donors was highest in naive CD4 (around 5%) and lowest in memory CD8 (around 0.4%).

V usage is TRBV5-1 and J usage is TRBJ1-4; 8 bases are a match to TRBD1. The sequence was obtained from a man aged 18-30 years in good health. Some clones in this sample may be carry-over from other donors' samples. Source material: naive CD4+ T cells from PBMCs. Sample subset: CD45RA+ positively selected. The CDR3 bases are TGCGCCAGCAGCTTGGGAGCAGGGACAGGCCCTGGAGATGAAAAACTGTTTTTT. Its translation: CASSLGAGTGPGDEKLFF.